This T cell receptor beta chain is drawn from a study of blood T cell repertoires in COVID-19. Study in general: The cDNA or gDNA used as material had been derived from T cells, B-cell-depleted T cells, or PBMCs.

Clones were sequenced by immunoSEQ multiplex PCR, and TCRdb holds only the in-frame ones, with some missing. The top ten hold roughly 4.8% of the sample, which has around 50,000 clones, roughly 84% seen once. This receptor was taken from a man in his forties with active COVID-19. Sequences were obtained from peripheral blood.

The CDR3 reads CASSPDRGLHQPQHF. CDR3 in DNA: TGTGCCAGCTCCCCTGACAGGGGGCTTCATCAGCCCCAGCATTTT. J is TRBJ1-5 and V is TRBV18; TRBD1 matches at 10 bases. The CDR3 sequence is 15 residues long. Germline trimming cut 6 bases from V and 5 bases from J; bases unmatched to any gene: 7. Germline V CDR1 and CDR2: KGHSH, LQKENI. The full variable domain, with the rest looked up from reference TRBV18 and TRBJ1-5, is NAGVMQNPRHLVRRRGQEARLRCSPMKGHSHVYWYRQLPEEGLKFMVYLQKENIIDESGMPKERFSAEFPKEGPSILRIQQVVRGDSAAYFCASSPDRGLHQPQHFGDGTRLSIL.